Below, one T cell receptor beta chain is given with its context. This clone was found a few times. Its binding antigen is unknown. Per-nucleotide qualities are absent, and no much larger clonotype sits a single base away. This sample was taken from a study of cytomegalovirus exposure and HLA in healthy donors (TCRdb year 2017). General notes on the study: In an earlier analysis of under 600 of the donors, less than 350 Gb of sequence data and approximately 100 million unique TCR beta sequences from roughly 180 million T cells were reported. Approximately 310 gigabases of sequencing data and 78 million or so unique TCR sequences were included in an early release covering about 620 HLA-typed donors. The genetic ancestry cluster associated with self-reported Caucasian donors included over 80% of the roughly 390 genotyped donors. The study aimed to test whether signatures of past pathogen exposure could be identified by cataloging public T cell receptors. The study used immunosequencing to profile the T cell repertoires of 670 or so subjects and linked those repertoires to cytomegalovirus serostatus. Along with the approximately 700-subject first cohort, a separate validation cohort of over a hundred different subjects was used. High-throughput TCR immunosequencing, statistical association of individual TCRs with disease status, and machine learning were combined to predict cytomegalovirus infection status. A later analysis re-examined previously published TCR beta repertoires from over 500 donors and added high-resolution HLA genotyping to investigate patterns of TCR occurrence. Rather than drawing on any new phenotypic data, the later analysis identified candidate immune exposures from TCR beta sequences and the way those sequences occurred across donors. An earlier analysis of several hundred of the donors used high-throughput TCR beta sequencing to judge whether each TCR beta V gene segment behaved as functional or pseudogenic. Alongside the repertoire data, information on donor age, sex, ethnicity and CMV serostatus was compiled. A later genetic analysis took genome-wide SNP genotypes for 398 of the 666 donors and used that subset as a discovery cohort. Every repertoire in the discovery cohort had been generated on one and the same sequencing platform. HLA typing covered class I and class II loci at four-digit resolution. The number of typed donors differed by locus: about 629-630 for A, B, C, DRB1 and DQB1; 500 to 550 for DQA1; approximately 610 for DPA1; and around 450 for DPB1. Roughly five DR-DQ haplotypes were treated as single units for association and clustering because of strong linkage in the cohort. Among 398 genotyped donors of the cohort, an average of around 250,000 unique TCR beta nucleotide sequences was sequenced per donor, of which roughly 18% were non-productive.

The cohort comprised approximately 700 healthy bone marrow donors. At the time of sampling, all cohort members were nominally healthy, though unrecorded immune exposures were likely present. The donor was CMV seropositive and was included in the group of 300 or so seropositive cohort members. A peripheral blood sample was provided by each donor, and peripheral blood mononuclear cells were used for TCR beta sequencing. The Qiagen DNeasy Blood Extraction Kit was used to extract genomic DNA from the blood cell samples. Library generation was performed with the immunoSEQ multiplex PCR assay. The multiplex PCR relied on a mix of 60 forward primers for TCR Vbeta segments and 13 reverse primers for TCR Jbeta segments. A multiplex PCR assay on genomic DNA amplified the CDR3 region of rearranged TCR beta genes. On the Illumina HiSeq System, the amplified TCR beta libraries were sequenced as 87-base-pair reads. As for the original processing: Across the 700 or so repertoires, a later analysis counted 80 million or so unique TCR beta chains, 9.5 million to 13 million of which were shared by at least two donors. Raw reads were error-corrected and collapsed into unique sequences with a nearest-neighbor algorithm that merged closely related sequences to remove PCR and sequencing errors. To assign V, D and J gene segments, CDR3 sequences were aligned to IMGT reference sequences. For a sequence to be retained, a match of at least six nucleotides to both a V gene segment and a J gene segment was required. Rearrangements were classified as productive when the CDR3 lacked stop codons and remained in frame with V and J, and all other rearrangements were classified as non-productive. Following IMGT convention, CDR3 was defined as the stretch from the second conserved V-encoded cysteine to the conserved J-encoded phenylalanine. Sequences without an unambiguous match to a single V gene segment were excluded from the earlier analysis of several hundred of the donors. An earlier analysis of roughly 590 of the donors called V segments functional above 56.7% productive rearrangements and segregating when the between-donor standard deviation exceeded 5%. A statistical classification framework was built for diagnosing cytomegalovirus status from the catalog of TCR beta chain sequences. A later analysis assigned V and J genes by comparing TCR nucleotide sequences with IMGT/GENE-DB human TR gene sequences. A later analysis assigned CDR3 sequences and most-parsimonious VDJ recombination scenarios with the TCRdist pipeline. A later analysis defined each TCR beta chain by its CDR3 amino acid sequence plus V-gene family, and excluded reads lacking a unique V-gene family. To address suspected cross-contamination and a sequencing artifact, a later analysis removed 592 highly shared, low-generation-probability nucleotide sequences. In a later analysis, a clonal expansion index for each public chain was calculated from normalized within-repertoire ranks of inferred template counts. Generation probabilities in a later analysis came from a VDJ recombination model fitted to out-of-frame rearrangements, and those results were checked against IGoR. Hypergeometric tests were used in a later analysis to score TCR-TCR, TCR-HLA and TCR-CMV co-occurrence, with a repertoire-size bias correction applied to the TCR pairs. In a later analysis, false discovery rates were estimated by permuting HLA or CMV assignments 20 times. In a later analysis, co-occurring TCRs were grouped using DBSCAN, and TCRdist sequence similarity was added for clustering within HLA-allele-positive subsets. For co-occurrence clustering, repertoires with fewer than 30,000 or more than 120,000 public chains were excluded, along with several repertoires with anomalous nucleotide sharing. This immuneACCESS table, as held by TCRdb, lists in-frame sequences with V and J called but not all clones. Of the missing ones, under half trace to an unresolved V gene in checked studies; the others have no known cause. The V and J calls and clone size were taken over from that table, and D and trimming were inferred from the DNA. For this sample the table gives about 96,000 clones, of which around 74% were detected only once. In total, the top ten clones hold 11% to 15% of the sample.

V ends up 6 bases short and J 11 bases short, with an unmatched junction base count of 16. The CDR3 starts with the cysteine, ends with the phenylalanine, and has 15 residues. Only the CDR3 DNA stays, 45 bases, in frame from base 1. Reading the germline V gene gives CDR1 MDHEN and CDR2 SYDVKM. Study-wide conclusions, independent of this receptor: In vitro tests confirmed that a few of the cytomegalovirus-associated TCR beta chains recognize cytomegalovirus antigens. Roughly uniform sequencing depth across donors was assumed in presence/absence analyses, although this assumption may not hold. In an earlier analysis of about 550 of the donors, most TCR beta V segments were observed in productive rearrangements about 87% or about 30% of the time, broadly matching IMGT annotations. Some IMGT-functional V segments, including TRBV6-2 and TRBV6-3, could not be distinguished by the 87-base-pair reads and were therefore excluded. According to a later analysis, most CMV-associated TCR beta chains appeared to be HLA-restricted, and the HLA associations seemed to be driven largely by CMV exposure. Because counts were too low, some 17 rarely observed V segments, including chromosome 9 orphons, were left out of the earlier analysis of 500 to 750 of the donors. A later analysis found that HLA-associated TCR beta chains were more clonally expanded and had lower generation probabilities than equally common non-associated chains. While some public TCRs were present in many individuals, most TCR sequences turned up only very rarely across donors. A later genetic analysis associated a missense DCLRE1C variant with V-gene and J-gene trimming of TCR beta chains, and an independent cohort replicated the association. Immune exposure information for the cohort was limited to CMV serostatus. In a later analysis, TCR association rates were found to vary across HLA loci, with the most associated TCRs seen for DRB1 alleles and the fewest for HLA-C alleles. According to a later genetic analysis, donors in an Asian-associated ancestry cluster had fewer N-insertions in productive TCRs than the approximately 710-donor mean. The authors suggested that the approach could potentially be generalized to other disease states and immunological phenotypes. Several of the top co-occurrence clusters appeared to be linked to parvovirus B19, influenza, CMV and Epstein-Barr virus, according to a later analysis. At a false discovery rate of 0.05, a later analysis linked around 15,000 TCR beta sequences to specific HLA alleles. A total of 150 to 200 TCR beta chains were listed by the study as associated with cytomegalovirus. The cohort was sequenced for TCR beta chains only, and without alpha or paired-chain data the features that could be detected were limited. Because some donors lacked HLA typing at each locus, the association tests relied only on the typed subset. A group of highly shared sequence variants was considered likely to be a technical artifact of the sequencing pipeline. Correlated functional status among segregating V segments might reflect linkage disequilibrium, but an unknown experimental factor could not be ruled out. The classifier was reported to diagnose cytomegalovirus status with high specificity and sensitivity in both the original cohort and the validation cohort. Assigning TCR associations to individual alleles was difficult when HLA alleles, especially DR and DQ, strongly co-occurred. A further reported finding was that TCR beta sequences accurately predicted the HLA-A and HLA-B alleles for most subjects in the first cohort.

The sequence was obtained from a woman in her 70s in good health and CMV-seropositive. Material for sequencing was PBMCs. Here the chain combines TRBV28 and TRBJ1-2; TRBD1 fits 9 bases in the junction. The nucleotide sequence is given as TGTGCCAGCAGAGCGGGGACAGGGTGGAGGAAGGGTTACACCTTC. Translated, this is CASRAGTGWRKGYTF.